These 27 T cell receptor beta chains came from one sample sequenced in a study of cytomegalovirus exposure and HLA in healthy donors. TCRdb keeps only in-frame clones here, not all; method: immunoSEQ multiplex PCR. Of under 150,000 clones detected, roughly nine tenths appear once; the ten largest clones hold approximately 3%. The sample was PBMCs. The receptor set was obtained from a man in his late teens or twenties in good health and CMV-seronegative.

The gene calls are TRBV2 and TRBJ2-3; maybe TRBD2 (5 bases). CDR3 length: 12 amino acids. V lost 8 bases to trimming and J lost 8 bases, with 14 bases between them. The V gene's germline CDR1 is SNHLY and CDR2 FYNNEI. Here the CDR3 reads CASWVGDGTQYF. In DNA form, the CDR3 reads TGTGCCAGCTGGGTGGGAGACGGTACGCAGTATTTT. Full variable domain (outside the CDR3, taken from reference TRBV2 and TRBJ2-3): EPEVTQTPSHQVTQMGQEVILRCVPISNHLYFYWYRQILGQKVEFLVSFYNNEISEKSEIFDDQFSVERPDGSNFTLKIRSTKLEDSAMYFCASWVGDGTQYFGPGTRLTVL.

The chain uses TRBV6-4 and TRBJ1-2; D unresolved. There are 14 residues in the CDR3. The V gene's germline CDR1 is MRHNA and CDR2 SNTAGT. V lost 4 bases to trimming and J lost 1 base, with 10 bases between them. CDR3 region: CASSVSARNYGYTF. For the CDR3, the DNA is TGTGCCAGCAGTGTGAGCGCCCGTAACTATGGCTACACCTTC.

The genes are TRBV11-2 and TRBJ2-1, with D perhaps TRBD2 (5 bases). Germline CDR1 SGHAT, CDR2 FQNNGV. This CDR3 contains 16 residues. Trimming stripped 5 bases from V and 0 bases from J, with 14 bases between. The CDR3, as DNA: TGTGCCAGCAGCCATTTGACGGGGAGCTCCTACAATGAGCAGTTCTTC. This translates into CASSHLTGSSYNEQFF.

The chain is built from TRBV6-1 and TRBJ2-3; 7 nucleotides agree with TRBD1. Trimming cost V 10 bases and J 1 base; bases outside gene matches: 5. In germline, CDR1 is MNHNS, CDR2 SASEGT. The CDR3 covers 13 residues. CDR3 nucleotide sequence: TGTGCCACGGGACAGTCTCGCACAGATACGCAGTATTTT. Translated, it gives CATGQSRTDTQYF.

This clone was seen once. The gene calls are TRBV7-2 and TRBJ2-5; 7 nucleotides match TRBD1. The germline V gene encodes CDR1 SGHTA and CDR2 FQGNSA. The CDR3 sequence is 14 residues long. Trimming at V came to 5 bases and at J to 5 bases, leaving 8 bases not matched to a gene. In DNA form, the CDR3 reads TGTGCCAGCAGCCGCTCGACAGGGCTGGAGACCCAGTACTTC. Encoded protein: CASSRSTGLETQYF.

J is TRBJ1-1 and V is TRBV9; 8 nucleotides agree with TRBD1. Trimming cost V 3 bases and J 4 bases; bases outside gene matches: 11. The CDR3 extends over 16 amino acids. Germline V gives CDR1 SGDLS, CDR2 YYNGEE. This CDR3 is CASSERTGLGGTEAFF. As DNA, the CDR3 is TGTGCCAGCAGCGAAAGGACAGGGCTGGGTGGCACTGAAGCTTTCTTT.

This clone is a singleton in its sample. The V and J genes are TRBV14 and TRBJ1-1, with 9 positions matching TRBD1. The CDR3 length is 17 residues. V dropped 5 bases and J dropped 4; count of bases not matched to a gene: 14. In germline, CDR1 is SGHDN, CDR2 FVKESK. CDR3 amino acids: CASSEGTGWGSGTEAFF. The CDR3, as DNA: TGTGCCAGCAGCGAAGGGACAGGGTGGGGGTCGGGCACTGAAGCTTTCTTT.

The V and J genes are TRBV19 and TRBJ1-5, with D unclear. Germline V gene lookup returns CDR1 LNHDA and CDR2 SQIVND (reference sequence). The CDR3 is made up of 13 amino acids. The ends were cut back, 4 bases at V and 7 bases at J, with 11 bases in the middle. The CDR3 region has the DNA TGTGCCAGTAGTACCCAGGCAAGCCAGCCCCAGCATTTT. Translating it yields CASSTQASQPQHF.

The gene calls are TRBV7-9 and TRBJ2-1; 8 bases match TRBD2. V dropped 7 bases and J dropped 6; count of bases not matched to a gene: 14. Germline V gene sequence: CDR1 SEHNR, CDR2 FQNEAQ (reference sequence). The CDR3 is made up of 16 amino acids. CDR3 residues: CASILLGTSTTNEQFF. In DNA, the CDR3 is TGTGCCAGCATCCTCCTGGGGACTAGTACGACCAATGAGCAGTTCTTC.

In its sample, this clone was seen many times. The CDR3 DNA reads as TGTGCCAGTAGTATAGAGGGGGGGACCCAGTACTTC. Translation: CASSIEGGTQYF. The chain links TRBV19 to TRBJ2-5; possible D gene TRBD2, 6 bases. This CDR3 is 12 amino acids long. V lost 0 bases and J lost 7, with 6 bases in between. Germline V gene lookup returns CDR1 LNHDA and CDR2 SQIVND (reference sequence).

This clone has a single count. The rearrangement links TRBV5-8 to TRBJ1-5; 8 nucleotides line up with TRBD1. The V gene's germline CDR1 is SGHTS and CDR2 YDEGEE. The CDR3 spans 15 residues. The V and J ends lost 4 bases and 5 bases, in that order; junction bases with no gene match: 8. CDR3 DNA: TGTGCCAGCAGCCTTGGCGGACAGGGTGATCAGCCCCAGCATTTT. This gives the protein CASSLGGQGDQPQHF.

The CDR3 nucleotides read TGTGCCACCAACCGACAGGGAATCAATGAGCAGTTCTTC. Amino acids: CATNRQGINEQFF. This chain links TRBV15 with TRBJ2-1, with 7 nucleotides matching TRBD1. Trimming removed 7 bases from V and 6 bases from J; junction bases left unmatched: 6. Per the germline V gene, CDR1 is LNHNV and CDR2 is YYDKDF (reference sequence). The CDR3 contains 13 residues.

This chain links TRBV7-9 with TRBJ2-5; D might be TRBD1 (6 bases). Germline V gives CDR1 SEHNR, CDR2 FQNEAQ (reference sequence). V dropped 1 base and J dropped 3 bases, with 21 bases sitting between them. The CDR3 runs to 18 residues. The CDR3 nucleotides read TGTGCCAGCAGCTTAGGATTATTGGTGCGGACAGCTGAAGAGACCCAGTACTTC. This translates into CASSLGLLVRTAEETQYF.

V usage is TRBV10-3 and J usage is TRBJ1-1, with D possibly being TRBD1 (6 bases). The CDR3 is 12 residues long. The germline V gene encodes CDR1 ENHRY and CDR2 SYGVKD. V lost 6 bases and J 10 bases, leaving 15 bases between the germline ends. The chain's CDR3 is CAISHGDKGAFF. As DNA, the CDR3 is TGTGCCATCAGCCACGGGGACAAGGGAGCTTTCTTT.

The chain couples TRBV27 to TRBJ2-2, with 8 bases that match TRBD1. The CDR3 spans 14 residues. Losses at the gene ends were 7 bases for V and 6 bases for J; bases not matched to a gene: 7. Germline V CDR1 and CDR2: MNHEY, SMNVEV (reference sequence). The DNA for the CDR3 is TGTGCCAGCACCTCGGACAGGGCTCCCGGGGAGCTGTTTTTT. Encoded protein: CASTSDRAPGELFF.

This clone has just one count. The genes are TRBV7-9 and TRBJ2-1, with D possibly TRBD1 on 6 matching bases. Germline CDR1 is SEHNR and CDR2 is FQNEAQ (reference sequence). V shed 5 bases and J shed 6 bases, with 14 bases lying between them. This CDR3 comprises 14 residues. This CDR3 reads CASSPNYRANEQFF. Here the CDR3 DNA reads TGTGCCAGCAGCCCCAACTACAGGGCCAATGAGCAGTTCTTC.

The chain carries TRBV6-7 and TRBJ2-2, with 8 bases matching TRBD2. TRBV6-7 is an open reading frame, and its role is uncertain. The CDR3 totals 18 residues. V lost 0 bases to trimming and J lost 4 bases; unmatched junction nucleotides: 10. The CDR3 DNA follows: TGTGCCAGCAGTTACTCACTGCGGGGGGTGCTAATCACCGGGGAGCTGTTTTTT. This translates into CASSYSLRGVLITGELFF.

This clone was seen a few times. V gene TRBV19 combines with J gene TRBJ1-6; D is uncertain. Trimming left V 7 bases short and J 7 bases short, with 11 bases between. Germline V gene sequence: CDR1 LNHDA, CDR2 SQIVND (reference sequence). The CDR3 runs to 13 residues. The CDR3 reads CASKNSRNSPLHF. The DNA for the CDR3 is TGTGCCAGTAAGAACAGTAGGAATTCACCCCTCCACTTT.

V is TRBV6-1 and J is TRBJ2-5, with a possible D match to TRBD2 (5 bases). CDR1 is MNHNS, CDR2 SASEGT, per germline. Trimming stripped 2 bases from V and 4 bases from J, with 11 bases between. CDR3 length equals 14 residues. CDR3 in DNA: TGTGCCAGCAGTGAAATGGGGAGAGGAGAGACCCAGTACTTC. Its protein product is CASSEMGRGETQYF.

The chain joins TRBV9 to TRBJ1-2; D unresolved. The ends were cut back, 3 bases at V and 10 bases at J, with 10 bases in the middle. This CDR3 spans 11 amino acids. Per the germline V gene, CDR1 is SGDLS and CDR2 is YYNGEE. CDR3 in DNA: TGTGCCAGCAGCGAACCAGGTTTCTACACCTTC. Translated: CASSEPGFYTF.

The rearrangement links TRBV2 to TRBJ2-2, with TRBD1 matching over 7 bases. The germline V gene has CDR1 SNHLY and CDR2 FYNNEI. V trimming: 7 bases; J trimming: 1 base; junction bases outside the gene matches: 6. The CDR3 loop spans 15 amino acids. The CDR3 DNA follows: TGTGCCAGCATGAGGGGGACAGTGAACACCGGGGAGCTGTTTTTT. Protein: CASMRGTVNTGELFF.

The V and J genes are TRBV5-1 and TRBJ2-5, with D maybe TRBD1 (6 bases). V was trimmed by 0 bases and J by 1 base, leaving 7 bases between them. Germline V lookup: CDR1 SGHRS, CDR2 YFSETQ. CDR3 length: 14 residues. The CDR3 nucleotides read TGCGCCAGCAGCTTGGCACAGGGCCAAGAGACCCAGTACTTC. Amino acid sequence: CASSLAQGQETQYF.

This clone occurred once. The chain recombines TRBV4-3 with TRBJ1-1, with 7 bases that match TRBD1. The CDR3 length is 17 residues. CDR1 is LGHNA and CDR2 is YSLEER in the germline V gene. The V segment lost 3 bases and the J segment 1 base; nucleotides outside the gene matches: 11. In DNA form, the CDR3 reads TGCGCCAGCAGCCAGTTCTTACAGGGGCAGTCGAACACTGAAGCTTTCTTT. Translation gives CASSQFLQGQSNTEAFF.

This chain connects TRBV19 to TRBJ1-5; tentative D call: TRBD1 (6 bases). Between the trimmed V and J ends, which lost 8 bases and 3 bases, there was a span of 17 bases. The length of the CDR3 is 15 residues. Germline V gene sequence: CDR1 LNHDA, CDR2 SQIVND (reference sequence). In nucleotides, the CDR3 is TGTGCCAGTTCTTCCGGGACATCCCTCAATCAGCCCCAGCATTTT. Translated: CASSSGTSLNQPQHF.

This clone was counted a single time. The junction departs from germline at one end; a sequencing error may be responsible. The sample carries other DNA sequences with the same CDR3. The chain links TRBV13 to TRBJ2-2; 10 bases map to TRBD2. Germline lookup yields CDR1 PRHDT and CDR2 FYEKMQ (reference sequence). The CDR3 covers 16 residues. The CDR3 nucleotides are TGTGCCAGCAGCCCCAGACTAGCGGGTGATAGCGGGGAGTTGTTTTTT. The encoded protein is CASSPRLAGDSGELFF.

The genes are TRBV5-1 and TRBJ2-7; TRBD2 agrees at 9 bases. Germline loops: CDR1 SGHRS, CDR2 YFSETQ. The V gene end was trimmed by 3 bases and the J gene end by 4 bases; junction bases not matched to a gene: 17. This CDR3 is 18 amino acids long. Here the CDR3 DNA reads TGCGCCAGCAGCTCGACTAGCGGAGGACCCCATAGAGCATACGAGCAGTACTTC. Its translation: CASSSTSGGPHRAYEQYF.

The V gene is TRBV6-1, the J gene TRBJ2-7; 8 nucleotides align to TRBD2. Per the germline V gene, CDR1 is MNHNS and CDR2 is SASEGT. The V and J ends lost 5 bases and 4 bases, in that order; junction bases with no gene match: 7. The CDR3 covers 14 residues. In DNA, the CDR3 is TGTGCCAGCAGTTCCTACGGGGGGGCATACGAGCAGTACTTC. Residues: CASSSYGGAYEQYF.